Below are 29 T cell receptor beta chains sequenced from a single sample in a study of CD8+ T cells in alopecia areata. Extraction and reverse transcription of RNA yielded cDNA as the sequencing template. Here immunoSEQ multiplex PCR was the method, and the copy in TCRdb shows in-frame clones only, minus some. The sample contains 90,000 to 100,000 clones, roughly two fifths of which appear only once. Sequencing was carried out using CD4+ T cells sorted from blood. The receptor source for this set is a human donor with alopecia areata.

The gene calls are TRBV23-1 and TRBJ1-5; tentatively, D is TRBD1 (6 bases). TRBV23-1 carries the ORF label, with uncertain function. The V and J ends lost 7 bases and 0 bases respectively, with 13 bases between them. The CDR3 runs 15 residues. The CDR3 reads CASTITGNSNQPQHF. The CDR3 DNA sequence: TGCGCCAGCACGATCACAGGGAATAGCAATCAGCCCCAGCATTTT.

The V call is TRBV30, the J call TRBJ1-2; maybe TRBD1 (5 bases). Trimming stripped 5 bases from V and 4 bases from J, with 11 bases between. The V gene's germline CDR1 is GTSNPN and CDR2 SVGIG (reference sequence). This CDR3 spans 12 amino acids. The CDR3 is CAWDQGTYGYTF. In DNA, the CDR3 is TGTGCCTGGGATCAAGGGACCTATGGCTACACCTTC.

The gene calls are TRBV20-1 and TRBJ1-1; D not resolved. Trimming removed 1 base at V and 5 bases at J, with 5 bases between. The germline V gene has CDR1 DFQATT and CDR2 SNEGSKA (reference sequence). This CDR3 spans 11 amino acids. The CDR3 DNA reads TGCAGTGCTAGAGGAGGGACTGAAGCTTTCTTT. This encodes CSARGGTEAFF.

Only one count was recorded for this clone. V and J are TRBV29-1 and TRBJ1-1; TRBD1 matches 8 bases. CDR1 is SQVTM and CDR2 is ANQGSEA in the germline V gene. Germline trimming cut 6 bases from V and 5 bases from J; bases unmatched to any gene: 11. The CDR3 extends over 14 amino acids. CDR3 residues: CSVGHRGVGTEAFF. CDR3 DNA sequence: TGCAGCGTGGGTCACAGGGGGGTAGGAACTGAAGCTTTCTTT.

CDR3 protein: CSVEGSAQETQYF. DNA of the CDR3: TGCAGCGTTGAAGGCAGCGCCCAAGAGACCCAGTACTTC. The V call is TRBV29-1, the J call TRBJ2-5, with D uncertain. Germline-derived CDR1 and CDR2 are SQVTM and ANQGSEA. Trimming cost V 1 base and J 1 base, with 7 bases left between them. This CDR3 contains 13 residues.

The V and J genes are TRBV18 and TRBJ1-5; D might be TRBD1 (5 bases). Trimming took off 5 bases at V and 4 bases at J, with 9 bases between the two ends. Germline CDR1 KGHSH, CDR2 LQKENI. CDR3 length: 13 amino acids. The DNA for the CDR3 is TGTGCCAGCTCATGGGGGTTTAATCAGCCCCAGCATTTT. Translated: CASSWGFNQPQHF.

The chain joins TRBV30 to TRBJ2-5; tentative D call: TRBD2 (5 bases). In germline, CDR1 is GTSNPN, CDR2 SVGIG (reference sequence). V shed 3 bases and J shed 5 bases, with 16 bases lying between them. There are 14 residues in the CDR3. The CDR3 DNA is TGTGCCTGGAGGAGGGCGGTTACGAGGGAGACCCAGTACTTC. It encodes CAWRRAVTRETQYF.

This clone was counted between two and nine times. The rearrangement joins TRBV30 to TRBJ1-1; possible D gene TRBD1, 6 bases. Per the germline V gene, CDR1 is GTSNPN and CDR2 is SVGIG (reference sequence). Trimming cost V 4 bases and J 8 bases, with 20 bases left between them. This CDR3 region has 14 residues. In DNA, the CDR3 is TGTGCCTGGACCCCCGGGGGGGCTCCCTTGGAAGCTTTCTTT. It codes for CAWTPGGAPLEAFF.

The rearrangement links TRBV15 to TRBJ2-3, with a tentative D call TRBD2 (6 bases). This CDR3 has 16 residues. The germline V gene has CDR1 LNHNV and CDR2 YYDKDF (reference sequence). The V and J ends lost 5 bases and 3 bases respectively, with 18 bases between them. CDR3 region: CATSGPGGLGTDTQYF. DNA for the CDR3: TGTGCCACCAGCGGACCTGGGGGACTTGGTACAGATACGCAGTATTTT.

V gene TRBV7-2 combines with J gene TRBJ1-1, with D perhaps TRBD1 (6 bases). Germline CDR1 SGHTA, CDR2 FQGNSA. V was shortened by 2 bases and J by 7 bases, with 11 bases between the two germline ends. This CDR3 has 13 residues. The CDR3 nucleotides are TGTGCCAGCAGCTTACAGGGGATGGGTGAAGCTTTCTTT. Protein: CASSLQGMGEAFF.

The chain combines TRBV29-1 with TRBJ2-1, with TRBD1 matching over 9 bases. Germline assignment: CDR1 SQVTM and CDR2 ANQGSEA. The V gene end was trimmed by 2 bases and the J gene end by 5 bases; junction bases not matched to a gene: 4. The CDR3 covers 14 residues. The chain's CDR3 is CSVERGTGHNEQFF. The CDR3 bases are TGCAGCGTTGAAAGGGGGACAGGGCACAATGAGCAGTTCTTC.

The CDR3 region has the DNA TGCAGCGTTGGTTACGGATACCGAGATACGCAGTATTTT. This encodes CSVGYGYRDTQYF. The chain combines TRBV29-1 with TRBJ2-3; D ambiguous. V was trimmed by 4 bases and J by 5 bases, leaving 13 bases between them. CDR3 length equals 13 residues. CDR1 and CDR2 (germline): SQVTM, ANQGSEA.

This clone was detected many times. The chain uses TRBV7-2 and TRBJ2-4; possible D gene TRBD2, 6 bases. This CDR3 spans 12 amino acids. The germline gives CDR1 SGHTA, CDR2 FQGNSA. V lost 8 bases to trimming and J lost 7 bases, with 12 bases between them. CDR3 coding DNA: TGTGCCAGCTCACCCGGAGGGAACATTCAGTACTTC. Amino acid sequence: CASSPGGNIQYF.

In this sample, this clone turned up a few times. The CDR3 loop is CAIRPGLAGVNEQFF. In nucleotides, the CDR3 is TGTGCCATCAGACCGGGACTAGCGGGAGTAAATGAGCAGTTCTTC. The chain links TRBV10-3 to TRBJ2-1; 14 nucleotides line up with TRBD2. Losses at the gene ends were 6 bases for V and 7 bases for J; bases not matched to a gene: 5. CDR1 and CDR2 (germline): ENHRY, SYGVKD. The CDR3 totals 15 residues.

V and J are TRBV28 and TRBJ2-5; D is possibly TRBD1 or TRBD2 (5 bases each). V shed 6 bases and J shed 10 bases, with 21 bases lying between them. Germline V gives CDR1 MDHEN, CDR2 SYDVKM. The length of the CDR3 is 14 residues. In nucleotides, the CDR3 is TGTGCCAGCAGGTCGGGGCCCGGGTCCCGGGACCAGTACTTC. Protein sequence: CASRSGPGSRDQYF.

V is TRBV29-1 and J is TRBJ2-1; a possible D gene is TRBD1 (5 bases). V dropped 4 bases and J dropped 9 bases, with 16 bases sitting between them. Germline V gene sequence: CDR1 SQVTM, CDR2 ANQGSEA. CDR3 size: 13 residues. CDR3: CSVVGRIRGEQFF. CDR3 nucleotides: TGCAGCGTTGTGGGTAGAATTAGGGGTGAGCAGTTCTTC.

The table lists this clone with a few counts. V is TRBV7-9 and J is TRBJ2-3; D might be TRBD1 (6 bases). The CDR3 runs to 15 residues. V was shortened by 5 bases and J by 2 bases, with 14 bases between the two germline ends. Per germline, CDR1 SEHNR and CDR2 FQNEAQ (reference sequence). In DNA form, the CDR3 reads TGTGCCAGCAGCCCACCTTCAGGGGTCACAGATACGCAGTATTTT. Translating it yields CASSPPSGVTDTQYF.

The V call is TRBV25-1, the J call TRBJ1-2; TRBD1 matches at 11 bases. Germline assignment: CDR1 MGHDK and CDR2 SYGVNS. CDR3 length equals 16 residues. V lost 6 bases and J lost 4; bases outside the gene matches: 10. Here the CDR3 reads CASSARTGTGGYGYTF. In DNA form, the CDR3 reads TGTGCCAGCAGCGCCAGAACCGGGACAGGGGGCTATGGCTACACCTTC.

This clone showed up just a few times. The V gene is TRBV28, the J gene TRBJ1-1; 10 bases are a match to TRBD1. With V trimmed by 6 bases and J by 5 bases, 12 bases remained unmatched. This CDR3 is 16 amino acids long. Germline lookup yields CDR1 MDHEN and CDR2 SYDVKM. The CDR3 loop is CASSTGTGDLFTEAFF. Written as DNA, the CDR3 is TGTGCCAGCAGCACCGGGACAGGGGACCTTTTTACTGAAGCTTTCTTT.

This rearrangement joins TRBV29-1 to TRBJ2-3; TRBD1 agrees at 7 bases. The V and J ends lost 0 bases and 8 bases, in that order; junction bases with no gene match: 14. The CDR3 runs to 16 residues. CDR1 is SQVTM, CDR2 ANQGSEA, per germline. The DNA of the CDR3 is TGCAGCGTTGAAGATCAGGGGGACACGTCCTGGGGTACGCAGTATTTT. This gives the protein CSVEDQGDTSWGTQYF.

Only one count was recorded for this clone. CDR3 amino acids: CAWSVNLQGEAFF. The CDR3 nucleotides are TGTGCCTGGAGTGTAAATCTCCAGGGTGAAGCTTTCTTT. The V gene is TRBV30, the J gene TRBJ1-1; D is possibly TRBD1 (5 bases). V was cut by 0 bases and J by 7 bases, with 12 bases left in between. CDR1 GTSNPN and CDR2 SVGIG come from the germline V gene (reference sequence). This CDR3 comprises 13 residues.

The chain has TRBV5-1 and TRBJ2-2, with 7 bases aligning to TRBD1. The length of the CDR3 is 16 residues. Trimming cost V 2 bases and J 4 bases; bases outside gene matches: 8. Germline loops: CDR1 SGHRS, CDR2 YFSETQ. This CDR3 reads CASSFTGESVTGELFF. For the CDR3, the DNA is TGCGCCAGCAGCTTCACAGGGGAGTCCGTCACCGGGGAGCTGTTTTTT.

This clone was detected a few times. The gene calls are TRBV6-4 and TRBJ2-2, with TRBD1 as a possible D gene (5 bases). Trimming cost V 8 bases and J 1 base, with 11 bases left between them. The CDR3 is 14 amino acids. Germline V gene lookup returns CDR1 MRHNA and CDR2 SNTAGT. CDR3 protein: CASAIGVNTGELFF. In nucleotides, the CDR3 is TGTGCCAGCGCGATAGGGGTGAACACCGGGGAGCTGTTTTTT.

The chain joins TRBV30 to TRBJ2-1, with no clear D. Trimming pared 1 base from V and 7 bases from J, leaving 11 bases between. CDR3 size: 13 residues. From germline, CDR1 is GTSNPN and CDR2 SVGIG (reference sequence). As DNA, the CDR3 is TGTGCCTGGAGTGCCTCAGGTTCTAATGAGCAGTTCTTC. Translation gives CAWSASGSNEQFF.

This clone was seen more than once but under ten times. The rearrangement links TRBV29-1 to TRBJ2-7, with TRBD2 as a possible D gene (5 bases). The germline V and J ends were trimmed by 4 bases and 4 bases, with 17 bases remaining between them. The germline V gene encodes CDR1 SQVTM and CDR2 ANQGSEA. The CDR3 spans 14 residues. The CDR3 sequence: CSVGTGSTAYEQYF. The CDR3 nucleotides are TGCAGCGTTGGAACGGGGAGCACTGCTTACGAGCAGTACTTC.

The chain is built from TRBV5-1 and TRBJ1-3; 8 nucleotides agree with TRBD1. V dropped 5 bases and J dropped 0; count of bases not matched to a gene: 4. This CDR3 has 15 residues. CDR1 and CDR2 (germline): SGHRS, YFSETQ. This CDR3 reads CASRSTGGSGNTIYF. CDR3 sequence (DNA): TGCGCCAGCAGATCTACAGGGGGCTCTGGAAACACCATATATTTT.

This chain joins TRBV29-1 and TRBJ2-2; no firm D call. The CDR3 spans 14 residues. Trimming cost V 3 bases and J 3 bases, with 11 bases left between them. From germline, CDR1 is SQVTM and CDR2 ANQGSEA. CDR3 amino acids: CSVEKGHDTGELFF. The CDR3 nucleotides are TGCAGCGTTGAGAAGGGCCACGACACCGGGGAGCTGTTTTTT.

The rearrangement uses TRBV4-1 and TRBJ1-5; D is uncertain. The germline V gene has CDR1 MGHRA and CDR2 YSYEKL. Trimming pared 0 bases from V and 12 bases from J, leaving 15 bases between. This CDR3 has 14 residues. In DNA form, the CDR3 reads TGCGCCAGCAGCCAAGATAGGGAGTTGCGGCACCAGCATTTT. Its protein product is CASSQDRELRHQHF.

V and J are TRBV27 and TRBJ2-6, with D perhaps matching TRBD1 or TRBD2 (5 bases each). V lost 2 bases and J lost 0, with 11 bases in between. This CDR3 region has 17 residues. In germline, CDR1 is MNHEY, CDR2 SMNVEV (reference sequence). The CDR3 loop is CASSLEGSVSGANVLTF. CDR3 sequence (DNA): TGTGCCAGCAGTTTAGAGGGGAGTGTCTCTGGGGCCAACGTCCTGACTTTC.